The clone carrying this T cell receptor beta chain was seen ten or more times. The data derive from a study of T cell repertoires in cytomegalovirus infection. With 1 base removed from V and 2 bases from J, the gap between germline ends came to 11 bases. CDR3 length: 15 amino acids. The germline V gene encodes CDR1 SGHTA and CDR2 FQGNSA. TCRdb re-derived calls from the reads in MiXCR, one entry per CDR3 protein. The data show hundreds of thousands of distinct CDR3 sequences, about a sixth seen once. The chain recombines TRBV7-2 with TRBJ2-5, with unresolved D. Material for sequencing was PBMCs. This TCR was recovered from a human donor in good health (CMV status not recorded). Some clones in this sample may be carry-over from other donors' samples. CDR3 DNA sequence: TGTGCCAGCAGCTTAGGACTTGGCTTTCAAGAGACCCAGTACTTC. It encodes CASSLGLGFQETQYF. The variable domain in full, with the rest retrieved from reference TRBV7-2 and TRBJ2-5, is GAGVSQSPSNKVTEKGKDVELRCDPISGHTALYWYRQSLGQGLEFLIYFQGNSAPDKSGLPSDRFSAERTGGSVSTLTIQRTQQEDSAVYLCASSLGLGFQETQYFGPGTRLLVL.